These 20 T cell receptor beta chains share one sample of origin, sequenced in a study of T cell responses to AZD1222 COVID-19 vaccine. TCRdb's table, derived via immunoSEQ multiplex PCR, lists solely in-frame clones and lacks some. The data contain some 95,000 clones, 80% to 90% of them singletons. Sequencing was performed on peripheral blood, taken on day 0 of AZD1222 vaccination. These receptors were collected from an adult in good health.

The V gene is TRBV6-4, the J gene TRBJ2-3, with TRBD2 identical over 9 bases. J was trimmed by 3 bases and V by 6 bases; bases with no gene match: 7. Germline V gives CDR1 MRHNA, CDR2 SNTAGT. This CDR3 comprises 15 residues. The CDR3 is CASRKGAGGTDTQYF. The CDR3, as DNA: TGTGCCAGCAGGAAGGGAGCGGGGGGAACAGATACGCAGTATTTT.

The J gene is TRBJ1-4, the V gene TRBV11-2, with TRBD1 identical over 9 bases. Unmatched junction bases numbered 7, after V lost 3 bases and J lost 8 bases. The germline V gene encodes CDR1 SGHAT and CDR2 FQNNGV. This CDR3 is 15 amino acids long. As DNA, the CDR3 is TGTGCCAGCAGCTTGGGACAGGGCGGAGGAGAAAAACTGTTTTTT. Translation: CASSLGQGGGEKLFF.

The gene calls are TRBV5-6 and TRBJ2-5, with 10 bases fitting TRBD1. The CDR3 length is 14 residues. The V segment lost 5 bases and the J segment 5 bases; nucleotides outside the gene matches: 6. Germline CDR1 is SGHDT and CDR2 is YYEEEE. CDR3 sequence reads: CASRGQGTWETQYF. The CDR3 DNA sequence: TGTGCCAGCAGGGGACAGGGGACGTGGGAGACCCAGTACTTC.

This clone appeared once. The CDR3 is CASSQAGTSGSYEQYF. In DNA, the CDR3 is TGTGCCAGCAGCCAAGCCGGGACTAGCGGCTCCTACGAGCAGTACTTC. The chain links TRBV4-2 to TRBJ2-7, with TRBD2 identical over 11 bases. The CDR3 sequence is 16 residues long. Germline values: CDR1 LGHNA, CDR2 YNFKEQ. V lost 1 base and J lost 0; bases outside the gene matches: 2.

The chain is built from TRBV4-1 and TRBJ1-5; D remains unclear. Germline values: CDR1 MGHRA, CDR2 YSYEKL. The CDR3 contains 14 residues. V lost 1 base to trimming and J lost 5 bases, with 9 bases between them. The CDR3 DNA reads TGCGCCAGCAGCCAAGGGGCCGTGTATCAGCCCCAGCATTTT. It encodes CASSQGAVYQPQHF.

This clone was seen just once. The CDR3 nucleotides are TGTGCCAGCAGCTCACTCGTCGGGGAACTGTTTTTT. This translates into CASSSLVGELFF. The chain carries TRBV7-9 and TRBJ1-4; no clear D. V was cut by 4 bases and J by 12 bases, with 12 bases left in between. Germline V gives CDR1 SEHNR, CDR2 FQNEAQ (reference sequence). This CDR3 region has 12 residues. The full variable domain, completed using reference TRBV7-9 and TRBJ1-4, is DTGVSQNPRHKITKRGQNVTFRCDPISEHNRLYWYRQTLGQGPEFLTYFQNEAQLEKSRLLSDRFSAERPKGSFSTLEIQRTEQGDSAMYLCASSSLVGELFFGSGTQLSVL.

The chain joins TRBV24-1 to TRBJ2-3, with 10 bases matching TRBD2. J lost 4 bases, V lost 4 bases, and 7 bases had no gene match. CDR3 length: 16 residues. The germline V gene encodes CDR1 KGHDR and CDR2 SFDVKD. CDR3 sequence reads: CATSDPTAGGPDTQYF. The CDR3 DNA reads as TGTGCCACCAGTGACCCCACAGCGGGAGGGCCAGATACGCAGTATTTT.

The chain has TRBV7-8 and TRBJ1-3; D ambiguous. The CDR3 sequence is 17 residues long. Trimming shortened V by 2 bases and J by 0 bases, and 14 bases separated the two germline ends. CDR1 is SGHVS and CDR2 is FQNEAQ in the germline V gene. CDR3 sequence (DNA): TGTGCCAGCAGCTTACGGAGAAACAGTGTCTCTGGAAACACCATATATTTT. Protein product: CASSLRRNSVSGNTIYF.

This chain connects TRBV20-1 to TRBJ1-1; maybe TRBD1 (5 bases). Trimming removed 3 bases at V and 0 bases at J, with 14 bases between. The CDR3 contains 15 residues. Per the germline V gene, CDR1 is DFQATT and CDR2 is SNEGSKA (reference sequence). This chain's CDR3 is CSASFRQGLNTEAFF. CDR3 DNA: TGCAGTGCTAGTTTTCGTCAGGGATTGAACACTGAAGCTTTCTTT.

The genes are TRBV11-2 and TRBJ2-1; 10 bases agree with TRBD2. This CDR3 contains 16 residues. The V gene's germline CDR1 is SGHAT and CDR2 FQNNGV. V was clipped by 1 base and J by 8 bases; unmatched bases: 8. DNA of the CDR3: TGTGCCAGCAGCTTAGCCGCTAGCGGGAGTATCCATGAGCAGTTCTTC. Amino acids: CASSLAASGSIHEQFF.

This rearrangement joins TRBV6-5 to TRBJ2-7; TRBD2 matches 7 bases. V shed 6 bases, J shed 2 bases, and the junction held 4 bases outside the gene matches. The CDR3 extends over 13 amino acids. Germline loops: CDR1 MNHEY, CDR2 SVGAGI. For the CDR3, the DNA is TGTGCCAGCAGGCGGGGGATGACCTACGAGCAGTACTTC. This translates into CASRRGMTYEQYF.

The gene calls are TRBV5-1 and TRBJ2-7; 7 nucleotides line up with TRBD2. V shed 1 base and J 7 bases; nucleotides not matched to a gene: 5. The CDR3 is made up of 13 amino acids. Germline CDR1 is SGHRS and CDR2 is YFSETQ. This CDR3 reads CASSLMGGREQYF. CDR3 sequence (DNA): TGCGCCAGCAGCTTGATGGGAGGGAGGGAGCAGTACTTC.

The chain combines TRBV7-2 with TRBJ2-1; 11 bases align to TRBD2. J was trimmed by 2 bases and V by 6 bases; bases with no gene match: 3. CDR1 and CDR2 (germline): SGHTA, FQGNSA. This CDR3 is built from 15 residues. This CDR3 is CASRIAGGTYNEQFF. In DNA, the CDR3 is TGTGCCAGCAGGATAGCGGGAGGGACCTACAATGAGCAGTTCTTC.

The chain combines TRBV12-5 with TRBJ2-1, with 10 bases fitting TRBD2. Germline V lookup: CDR1 LGHNT, CDR2 FRNRAP. This CDR3 has 14 residues. V shed 6 bases, J shed 7 bases, and the junction held 6 bases outside the gene matches. CDR3 nucleotides: TGTGCTAGTGGCTACGCTAGCGGGAGAAATGAGCAGTTCTTC. Translated, it gives CASGYASGRNEQFF.

The V and J genes are TRBV11-2 and TRBJ2-1; no definite D call. CDR1 SGHAT and CDR2 FQNNGV come from the germline V gene. The CDR3 is 13 residues long. V lost 5 bases to trimming and J lost 4 bases, with 9 bases between them. CDR3 residues: CASSPTSYNEQFF. Here the CDR3 DNA reads TGTGCCAGCAGCCCGACTTCTTACAATGAGCAGTTCTTC.

This sequence joins TRBV6-2 or TRBV6-3 and TRBJ2-1; TRBD2 is a possible D gene (5 bases). Germline V gives CDR1 MNHEY, CDR2 SVGEGT. V was pared by 5 bases and J by 9 bases, with 23 bases between. This CDR3 has 16 amino acids. This chain's CDR3 is CASSTPIGIRGGEQFF. The DNA of the CDR3 is TGTGCCAGCAGTACCCCCATCGGGATCCGCGGCGGTGAGCAGTTCTTC.

The chain is built from TRBV7-3 and TRBJ2-5; 12 positions match TRBD1. Per the germline V gene, CDR1 is SGHTA and CDR2 is FQGTGA. V gave up 4 bases and J gave up 5 bases; unmatched junction bases: 5. The CDR3 sequence is 15 residues long. The DNA for the CDR3 is TGTGCCAGCAGCTCGGGACAGGGGGCGGGCGAGACCCAGTACTTC. The encoded protein is CASSSGQGAGETQYF.

V is TRBV5-1 and J is TRBJ2-3; D call uncertain. Trimming stripped 7 bases from V and 1 base from J, with 7 bases between. The germline CDR1 and CDR2 sequences are SGHRS and YFSETQ. The CDR3 is 12 residues long. The CDR3 sequence: CASRLGTDTQYF. The CDR3 bases are TGCGCCAGCCGATTAGGCACAGATACGCAGTATTTT.

The genes are TRBV7-8 and TRBJ2-7; TRBD2 aligns across 11 bases. The germline CDR1 and CDR2 sequences are SGHVS and FQNEAQ. The CDR3 totals 18 residues. The V gene end was trimmed by 5 bases and the J gene end by 0 bases; junction bases not matched to a gene: 12. This CDR3 reads CASSIDSGTSGFSYEQYF. CDR3 in DNA: TGTGCCAGCAGCATAGACTCCGGGACTAGCGGTTTCTCCTACGAGCAGTACTTC.

This chain joins TRBV19 and TRBJ1-6; the D is unclear. CDR1 is LNHDA, CDR2 SQIVND, per germline (reference sequence). The CDR3 sequence is 14 residues long. V lost 7 bases, J lost 3 bases, and 10 bases lay in between. CDR3 nucleotides: TGTGCCAGTACCTCGGGCCTCTATAATTCACCCCTCCACTTT. Translated: CASTSGLYNSPLHF.